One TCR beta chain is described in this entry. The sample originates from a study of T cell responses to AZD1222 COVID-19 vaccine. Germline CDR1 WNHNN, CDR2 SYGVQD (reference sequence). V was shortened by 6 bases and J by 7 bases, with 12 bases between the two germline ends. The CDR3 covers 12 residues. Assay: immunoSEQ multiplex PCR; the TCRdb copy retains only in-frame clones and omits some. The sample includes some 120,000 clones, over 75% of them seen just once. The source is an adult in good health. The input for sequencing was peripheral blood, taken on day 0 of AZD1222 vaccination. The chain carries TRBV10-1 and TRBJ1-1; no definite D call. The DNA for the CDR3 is TGCGCCAGCAGCGGCCCAGGAGGTGAAGCTTTCTTT. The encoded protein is CASSGPGGEAFF.